The clone carrying this TCR beta chain was seen a single time. The CDR3 runs to 12 residues. Trimming shortened V by 5 bases and J by 7 bases, and 11 bases separated the two germline ends. These data originate in a study of control samples from healthy donors and cancer patients. The method was immunoSEQ multiplex PCR; TCRdb's version includes in-frame clones alone and lacks a portion of them. Here the sample spans about 93,000 clones, about nine tenths being singletons. This chain links TRBV12-3 or TRBV12-4 with TRBJ1-2; no clear D gene. The receptor comes from a woman aged 70-85 years in good health. The sequenced sample consisted of blood. In DNA form, the CDR3 reads TGTGCCAGCAGTCCAGGTGGAGGTGGCTACACCTTC. Translating it yields CASSPGGGGYTF.